The 18 T cell receptor beta chains presented below share a single source sample, sequenced in a study of T-cell memory formation after mild COVID-19. From the 5' RACE reads, TCRdb called clonotypes with MiXCR, one entry per CDR3 protein. This table holds 300,000 to 350,000 distinct CDR3 sequences, around 15% found once. Sequencing was done on a sample of PBMCs or a T cell subset sorted from them (not recorded which). These receptors were obtained from a man younger than 35 who had mild COVID-19 (a few samples of this study predate the infection). Cell type and time point are not known.

This clonotype occurred many times. The chain recombines TRBV4-1 with TRBJ2-1, with 10 bases fitting TRBD2. The CDR3 covers 16 residues. The J segment lost 1 base and the V segment lost 6 bases, leaving 6 bases of the junction unmatched. The germline V gene has CDR1 MGHRA and CDR2 YSYEKL. The CDR3 region has the DNA TGCGCCAGCAGTGAAGGACTAGCGGAATCCTACAATGAGCAGTTCTTC. Translating gives CASSEGLAESYNEQFF.

This clonotype was seen a few times. This rearrangement joins TRBV20-1 to TRBJ2-2; D not certain. CDR3 size: 12 residues. The germline V gene has CDR1 DFQATT and CDR2 SNEGSKA (reference sequence). The ends were cut back, 3 bases at V and 3 bases at J, with 5 bases in the middle. The DNA for the CDR3 is TGCAGTGCTAGTCTGGACACCGGGGAGCTGTTTTTT. Protein product: CSASLDTGELFF.

This clonotype was recorded at least ten times. The V gene is TRBV7-8, the J gene TRBJ2-3; tentative D call: TRBD2 (5 bases). V lost 3 bases and J lost 5, with 15 bases in between. The germline V gene encodes CDR1 SGHVS and CDR2 FQNEAQ. CDR3 length: 15 residues. CDR3 bases: TGTGCCAGCAGCTTCCCTGGACTCCTAGAAGATACGCAGTATTTT. Residues: CASSFPGLLEDTQYF.

This clonotype has just a few counts. The CDR3 DNA follows: TGTGCCAGCAGAACCGACAGCCCCGTCTCTGGGGCCAACGTCCTGACTTTC. Translating gives CASRTDSPVSGANVLTF. V usage is TRBV6-2 or TRBV6-3 and J usage is TRBJ2-6; the D gene is possibly TRBD1 (5 bases). Between the trimmed V and J ends, which lost 6 bases and 0 bases, there was a span of 15 bases. The germline CDR1 and CDR2 sequences are MNHEY and SVGEGT. There are 17 residues in the CDR3.

The chain joins TRBV5-1 to TRBJ1-1; TRBD1 is a possible D gene (5 bases). Germline CDR1 is SGHRS and CDR2 is YFSETQ. The CDR3 runs 14 residues. Trimming pared 2 bases from V and 0 bases from J, leaving 8 bases between. CDR3 residues: CASSFQGLNTEAFF. CDR3 bases: TGCGCCAGCAGCTTTCAGGGTTTGAACACTGAAGCTTTCTTT.

Ten or more counts support this clonotype. The chain is built from TRBV7-2 and TRBJ2-1, with D tentatively TRBD2 (5 bases). This CDR3 has 14 residues. The V gene lost 1 base and the J gene lost 4 bases, with 8 bases spanning the gap. Germline V gene sequence: CDR1 SGHTA, CDR2 FQGNSA. The CDR3 region has the DNA TGTGCCAGCAGCTTAGTAGAGGGATACAATGAGCAGTTCTTC. Amino acid sequence: CASSLVEGYNEQFF.

Only a few counts were recorded for this clonotype. The rearrangement uses TRBV4-1 and TRBJ2-2; unclear D gene. CDR1 is MGHRA, CDR2 YSYEKL, per germline. The CDR3 has 12 amino acids. The V end lost 4 bases, the J end lost 10 bases, and 10 bases lay between the germline ends. In nucleotides, the CDR3 is TGCGCCAGCAGCCTCCGGACGGAGGAGCTGTTTTTT. Encoded protein: CASSLRTEELFF.

This clonotype has more than one count but fewer than ten. The chain uses TRBV5-1 and TRBJ2-2; D is undetermined. V dropped 7 bases and J dropped 6 bases, with 22 bases sitting between them. The CDR3 has 16 residues. Germline CDR1 and CDR2: SGHRS and YFSETQ. CDR3 residues: CASCPRRAFVSGELFF. The CDR3 DNA follows: TGCGCCAGCTGCCCCCGCCGGGCTTTTGTTTCCGGGGAGCTGTTTTTT.

The table lists this clonotype with many counts. V usage is TRBV5-1 and J usage is TRBJ2-2; 9 nucleotides agree with TRBD1. J gave up 6 bases and V 0 bases, and 3 bases lay outside the gene matches. Germline CDR1 and CDR2: SGHRS and YFSETQ. This CDR3 comprises 15 residues. CDR3 protein: CASSLGTGASGELFF. The CDR3 DNA reads as TGCGCCAGCAGCTTGGGGACAGGGGCCTCCGGGGAGCTGTTTTTT.

This chain joins TRBV29-1 and TRBJ2-1, with 12 nucleotides matching TRBD2. J lost 6 bases, V lost 4 bases, and 4 bases had no gene match. There are 14 residues in the CDR3. Germline lookup yields CDR1 SQVTM and CDR2 ANQGSEA. This chain's CDR3 is CSVGPTSGGNEQFF. CDR3 DNA: TGCAGCGTTGGACCGACTAGCGGGGGCAATGAGCAGTTCTTC.

The chain is built from TRBV4-3 and TRBJ1-2; D may be TRBD1 (5 bases). Germline V gene sequence: CDR1 LGHNA, CDR2 YSLEER. Trimming removed 3 bases at V and 7 bases at J, with 21 bases between. CDR3 length equals 16 residues. In nucleotides, the CDR3 is TGCGCCAGCAGCCAGATGGCGGGGCACCTTATGTCTGGCTACACCTTC. Its translation is CASSQMAGHLMSGYTF.

V gene TRBV18 combines with J gene TRBJ2-7; D is unclear. Germline V gene lookup returns CDR1 KGHSH and CDR2 LQKENI. The ends were cut back, 2 bases at V and 5 bases at J, with 10 bases in the middle. This CDR3 comprises 13 residues. The CDR3 sequence is CASSPATSDEQYF. The CDR3 region has the DNA TGTGCCAGCTCACCAGCGACGTCTGACGAGCAGTACTTC.

This clonotype turned up a few times. V and J are TRBV4-1 and TRBJ2-5, with D perhaps TRBD2 (7 bases). V gave up 2 bases and J gave up 2 bases, with 15 bases separating them. CDR1 is MGHRA and CDR2 is YSYEKL in the germline V gene. This CDR3 is built from 16 residues. This CDR3 is CASSQSRGGGQETQYF. CDR3 coding DNA: TGCGCCAGCAGCCAATCCAGGGGAGGGGGTCAAGAGACCCAGTACTTC.

V is TRBV7-2 and J is TRBJ1-1; the D gene is possibly TRBD1 (6 bases). There are 13 residues in the CDR3. Germline CDR1 reads SGHTA; CDR2 reads FQGNSA. Deletions cut 8 bases from V and 6 bases from J, with 16 bases between. The CDR3 loop is CASGQGSGAEAFF. In DNA, the CDR3 is TGTGCCAGCGGGCAGGGGAGTGGGGCTGAAGCTTTCTTT.

This chain uses TRBV3-1 with TRBJ2-7, with no clear D. The germline gives CDR1 LGHDT, CDR2 YNNKEL (reference sequence). The CDR3 totals 14 residues. Trimming took off 4 bases at V and 5 bases at J, with 15 bases between the two ends. The CDR3 reads CASSLDPTSHEQYF. Written as DNA, the CDR3 is TGTGCCAGCAGCCTCGACCCCACCTCTCACGAGCAGTACTTC.

This clonotype was recorded many times. The genes are TRBV5-1 and TRBJ1-1; D perhaps matches TRBD1 (5 bases). The germline gives CDR1 SGHRS, CDR2 YFSETQ. This CDR3 has 15 amino acids. V gave up 6 bases and J gave up 0 bases, with 15 bases separating them. The CDR3 here is CASTIGGTVNTEAFF. CDR3 DNA: TGCGCCAGCACGATTGGAGGGACTGTGAACACTGAAGCTTTCTTT.

The V call is TRBV6-1, the J call TRBJ1-2; D is unresolved. The CDR3 consists of 10 residues. The germline gives CDR1 MNHNS, CDR2 SASEGT. V shed 7 bases and J shed 8 bases, with 8 bases lying between them. CDR3 sequence: CASNQAGYTF. CDR3 DNA: TGTGCCAGCAACCAGGCCGGCTACACCTTC.

This clonotype was counted many times. The chain has TRBV4-1 and TRBJ2-1; 12 nucleotides align to TRBD2. The CDR3 extends over 17 amino acids. V shed 4 bases, J shed 6 bases, and the junction held 10 bases outside the gene matches. Germline V lookup: CDR1 MGHRA, CDR2 YSYEKL. The CDR3 nucleotides are TGCGCCAGCAGCCCAACTAGCGGGGGGTTCCCATTCAATGAGCAGTTCTTC. This sequence encodes CASSPTSGGFPFNEQFF.